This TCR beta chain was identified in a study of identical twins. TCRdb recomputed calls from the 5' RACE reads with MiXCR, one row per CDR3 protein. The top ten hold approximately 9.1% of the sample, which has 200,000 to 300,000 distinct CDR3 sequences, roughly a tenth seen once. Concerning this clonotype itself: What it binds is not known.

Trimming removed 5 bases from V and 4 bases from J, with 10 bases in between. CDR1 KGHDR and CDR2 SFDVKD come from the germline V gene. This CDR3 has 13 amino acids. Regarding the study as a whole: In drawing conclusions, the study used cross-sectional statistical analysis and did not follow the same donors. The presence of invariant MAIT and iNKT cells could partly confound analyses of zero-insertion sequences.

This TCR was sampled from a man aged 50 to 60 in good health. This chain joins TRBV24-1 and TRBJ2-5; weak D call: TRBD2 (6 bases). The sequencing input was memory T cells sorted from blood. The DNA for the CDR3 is TGTGCCACCAGTGCCGGGGGTGGAGAGACCCAGTACTTC. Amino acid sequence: CATSAGGGETQYF.